The 20 T cell receptor beta chains presented below share a single source sample, sequenced in a study of blood T cell repertoires in COVID-19. Data came from immunoSEQ multiplex PCR; TCRdb stores just in-frame clones and leaves some out. The sample shows 300,000 to 450,000 clones, more than 70% of them seen only once. The specimen was peripheral blood. The receptors shown here come from a woman aged 55-75 years with COVID-19, enrolled during active disease.

The V and J genes are TRBV25-1 and TRBJ2-1; TRBD1 matches 9 bases. This CDR3 has 16 residues. Germline V lookup: CDR1 MGHDK, CDR2 SYGVNS. V shed 4 bases and J 5 bases; nucleotides not matched to a gene: 9. The chain's CDR3 is CASSGFGTGKNNEQFF. In DNA, the CDR3 is TGTGCCAGCAGTGGCTTCGGGACAGGGAAGAACAATGAGCAGTTCTTC.

The rearrangement links TRBV6-5 to TRBJ1-1; D is possibly TRBD1 (6 bases). Germline V gene lookup returns CDR1 MNHEY and CDR2 SVGAGI. CDR3 length: 13 residues. With 6 bases removed from V and 5 bases from J, the gap between germline ends came to 13 bases. CDR3 region: CASRKNTGTEAFF. The CDR3 bases are TGTGCCAGCAGAAAAAACACAGGGACTGAAGCTTTCTTT.

Notes on this clone: Other DNA sequences within the sample encode an identical CDR3. V and J are TRBV2 and TRBJ2-7; D possibly corresponds to TRBD2 (5 bases). Trimming removed 4 bases from V and 2 bases from J, with 6 bases in between. CDR1 and CDR2 from the germline V gene are SNHLY and FYNNEI. CDR3 length: 12 residues. CDR3 sequence (DNA): TGTGCCAGCAGTGGGGAGCCCTACGAGCAGTACTTC. Its protein product is CASSGEPYEQYF.

The rearrangement uses TRBV3-1 (or the pseudogene TRBV3-2) and TRBJ2-7; D unclear. Germline loops: CDR1 LGHDT, CDR2 YNNKEL (reference sequence). V was trimmed by 1 base and J by 6 bases, leaving 4 bases between them. This CDR3 spans 11 amino acids. The CDR3 is CASSQGIEQYF. The CDR3 DNA sequence: TGTGCCAGCAGCCAAGGTATCGAGCAGTACTTC.

This chain uses TRBV6-1 with TRBJ1-3, with D perhaps TRBD1 (6 bases). Trimming took 3 bases from V and 2 from J, leaving 11 bases between them. The CDR3 is 15 residues long. Germline CDR1 is MNHNS and CDR2 is SASEGT. CDR3: CASSDQGFPGNTIYF. The DNA for the CDR3 is TGTGCCAGCAGTGATCAGGGGTTCCCTGGAAACACCATATATTTT.

In its sample, this clone was seen once. This chain uses TRBV7-2 with TRBJ2-3, with D maybe TRBD1 (6 bases). In germline, CDR1 is SGHTA, CDR2 FQGNSA. Between the trimmed V and J ends, which lost 4 bases and 4 bases, there was a span of 15 bases. This CDR3 contains 15 residues. CDR3 in amino acids: CASSSQTGGADTQYF. The CDR3 DNA is TGTGCCAGCAGCTCCCAGACAGGTGGGGCAGATACGCAGTATTTT.

The chain recombines TRBV18 with TRBJ2-7; perhaps TRBD1 as D (5 bases). V dropped 1 base and J dropped 6 bases, with 22 bases sitting between them. CDR1 and CDR2 (germline): KGHSH, LQKENI. The CDR3 totals 17 residues. This chain's CDR3 is CASSPLSLQASSGEQYF. The CDR3 DNA is TGTGCCAGCTCACCACTATCCCTACAGGCCTCATCGGGCGAGCAGTACTTC.

A single count supports this clone. V is TRBV7-3 and J is TRBJ1-1; D unclear. The CDR3 is 14 residues long. Germline-derived CDR1 and CDR2 are SGHTA and FQGTGA. The V and J ends lost 2 bases and 5 bases respectively, with 12 bases between them. The CDR3 DNA reads as TGTGCCAGCAGCTTAGGGGTTTCGGGGACTGAAGCTTTCTTT. Its protein is CASSLGVSGTEAFF.

The chain is built from TRBV10-3 and TRBJ1-2; 7 bases agree with TRBD1. Looked up from germline, CDR1 is ENHRY and CDR2 is SYGVKD. J was trimmed by 8 bases and V by 4 bases; bases with no gene match: 4. The CDR3 consists of 12 residues. The CDR3 region is CAISGQGSGYTF. The CDR3 region has the DNA TGTGCCATCAGTGGACAGGGCAGCGGCTACACCTTC.

The sample holds one count of this clone. The chain uses TRBV3-1 (or the pseudogene TRBV3-2) and TRBJ1-1, with D possibly matching TRBD1 (5 bases). V lost 6 bases to trimming and J lost 0 bases, with 14 bases between them. This CDR3 has 15 amino acids. CDR1 and CDR2 from the germline V gene are LGHDT and YNNKEL (reference sequence). The CDR3 here is CASSFTQGLNTEAFF. The CDR3 coding sequence is TGTGCCAGCAGTTTCACTCAGGGTTTGAACACTGAAGCTTTCTTT.

The chain has TRBV6-5 and TRBJ2-3, with 7 bases lining up with TRBD1. V shed 10 bases and J 11 bases; nucleotides not matched to a gene: 12. CDR1 and CDR2 from the germline V gene are MNHEY and SVGAGI. The length of the CDR3 is 12 residues. The CDR3 nucleotides are TGTGCCACATCAGACAGGGAAAATAAGCAGTATTTT. Residues: CATSDRENKQYF.

The chain recombines TRBV7-3 with TRBJ1-4; D gene uncertain. This CDR3 is built from 16 residues. Germline V lookup: CDR1 SGHTA, CDR2 FQGTGA. Trimming took off 4 bases at V and 4 bases at J, with 16 bases between the two ends. The CDR3 nucleotides are TGTGCCAGCAGCTCCCCGGAGGCGAAGATTAATGAAAAACTGTTTTTT. This encodes CASSSPEAKINEKLFF.

CDR3 nucleotide sequence: TGTGCCACCAGTGATTTGGCGACAGGGAATGAGCAGTTCTTC. Encoded protein: CATSDLATGNEQFF. The rearrangement links TRBV24-1 to TRBJ2-1; 7 positions match TRBD1. CDR1 KGHDR and CDR2 SFDVKD come from the germline V gene. The CDR3 totals 14 residues. Trimming removed 0 bases from V and 7 bases from J; junction bases left unmatched: 2.

This chain's CDR3 is CASSVISGQGARNTIYF. The CDR3 DNA is TGCGCCAGCAGCGTAATCTCCGGACAGGGGGCCCGAAACACCATATATTTT. The chain recombines TRBV5-1 with TRBJ1-3; 11 bases match TRBD1. V dropped 4 bases and J dropped 5; count of bases not matched to a gene: 11. The germline gives CDR1 SGHRS, CDR2 YFSETQ. The CDR3 covers 17 residues.

This clone has only one observation. This chain connects TRBV11-3 to TRBJ2-3, with D unresolved. Germline CDR1 reads SGHNT; CDR2 reads YENEEA. The V end was cut by 4 bases, the J end by 1 base, with 21 bases between. This CDR3 has 18 amino acids. CDR3 DNA: TGTGCCAGCAGCTCTTACGGGTTCGCGCTGGCTGGCACAGATACGCAGTATTTT. Residues: CASSSYGFALAGTDTQYF.

This chain uses TRBV10-3 with TRBJ2-1; 8 nucleotides match TRBD2. Trimming removed 3 bases from V and 0 bases from J; junction bases left unmatched: 4. CDR3 size: 16 residues. Per the germline V gene, CDR1 is ENHRY and CDR2 is SYGVKD. In nucleotides, the CDR3 is TGTGCCATCAGTGAAGGCGGGGGGAGCTCCTACAATGAGCAGTTCTTC. This translates into CAISEGGGSSYNEQFF.

This clone has a single count. V gene TRBV19 combines with J gene TRBJ1-5, with TRBD1 identical over 7 bases. Germline V CDR1 and CDR2: LNHDA, SQIVND (reference sequence). J lost 3 bases, V lost 2 bases, and 10 bases had no gene match. The CDR3 is 17 amino acids. In nucleotides, the CDR3 is TGTGCCAGTAGTATATACAGGGGAAATGATATCAATCAGCCCCAGCATTTT. The encoded protein is CASSIYRGNDINQPQHF.

The chain has TRBV3-1 (or the pseudogene TRBV3-2) and TRBJ1-5; no clear D. CDR3 length: 12 residues. Germline assignment: CDR1 LGHDT and CDR2 YNNKEL (reference sequence). The V gene lost 5 bases and the J gene lost 4 bases, with 6 bases spanning the gap. CDR3: CASSYGNQPQHF. The CDR3 DNA reads TGTGCCAGCAGCTACGGTAATCAGCCCCAGCATTTT.

Comment on this clone: Other DNA sequences in the same sample also yield this CDR3. CDR3 in DNA: TGCGCCAGCAGCTTGGGAGGGGGCGCGACCGGGGAGCTGTTTTTT. Its protein is CASSLGGGATGELFF. The rearrangement uses TRBV5-1 and TRBJ2-2; 7 bases are shared with TRBD1. The CDR3 spans 15 residues. V dropped 0 bases and J dropped 5; count of bases not matched to a gene: 4. In germline, CDR1 is SGHRS, CDR2 YFSETQ. The variable domain in full, with the rest retrieved from reference TRBV5-1 and TRBJ2-2, is KAGVTQTPRYLIKTRGQQVTLSCSPISGHRSVSWYQQTPGQGLQFLFEYFSETQRNKGNFPGRFSGRQFSNSRSEMNVSTLELGDSALYLCASSLGGGATGELFFGEGSRLTVL.

As for this clone: This sequence may be a read error, since a much larger clone differs from it by one base. The chain couples TRBV5-1 to TRBJ1-4, with a possible D match to TRBD1 (5 bases). CDR3 size: 15 residues. Trimming left V 3 bases short and J 6 bases short, with 15 bases between. Germline V gene lookup returns CDR1 SGHRS and CDR2 YFSETQ. The CDR3 sequence: CASSWGGGVDEKLFF. CDR3 bases: TGCGCCAGCAGCTGGGGTGGGGGGGTCGATGAAAAACTGTTTTTT.